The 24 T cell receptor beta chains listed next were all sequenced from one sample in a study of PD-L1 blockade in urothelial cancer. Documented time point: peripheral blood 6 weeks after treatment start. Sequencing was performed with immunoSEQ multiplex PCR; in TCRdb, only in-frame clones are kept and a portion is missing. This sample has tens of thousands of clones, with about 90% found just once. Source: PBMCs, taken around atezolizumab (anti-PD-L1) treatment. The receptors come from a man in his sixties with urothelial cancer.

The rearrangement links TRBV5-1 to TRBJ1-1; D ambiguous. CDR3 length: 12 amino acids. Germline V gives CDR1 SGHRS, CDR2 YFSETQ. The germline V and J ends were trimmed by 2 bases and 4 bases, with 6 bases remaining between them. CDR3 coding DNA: TGCGCCAGCAGCTTCGCGGGCACTGAAGCTTTCTTT. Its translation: CASSFAGTEAFF.

DNA for the CDR3: TGTGCCTGGAGTCCGACAGGGGGTACTGGGGAGACCCAGTACTTC. Protein sequence: CAWSPTGGTGETQYF. V gene TRBV30 combines with J gene TRBJ2-5; TRBD1 agrees at 9 bases. Trimming at V came to 2 bases and at J to 5 bases, leaving 9 bases not matched to a gene. CDR1 is GTSNPN, CDR2 SVGIG, per germline (reference sequence). The CDR3 covers 15 residues.

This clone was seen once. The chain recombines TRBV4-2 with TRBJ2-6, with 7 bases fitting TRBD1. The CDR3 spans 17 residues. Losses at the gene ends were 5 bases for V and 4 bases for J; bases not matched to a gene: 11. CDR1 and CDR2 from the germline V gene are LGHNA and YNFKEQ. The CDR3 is CASSKTGTDGGANVLTF. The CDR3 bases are TGTGCCAGCAGCAAAACCGGGACAGACGGAGGGGCCAACGTCCTGACTTTC.

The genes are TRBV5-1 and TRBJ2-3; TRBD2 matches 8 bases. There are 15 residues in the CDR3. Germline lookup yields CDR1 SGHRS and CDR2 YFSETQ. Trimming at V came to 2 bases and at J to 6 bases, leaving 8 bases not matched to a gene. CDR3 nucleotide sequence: TGCGCCAGCAGCTTTCCGGGACTAGGAGAGGATACGCAGTATTTT. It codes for CASSFPGLGEDTQYF.

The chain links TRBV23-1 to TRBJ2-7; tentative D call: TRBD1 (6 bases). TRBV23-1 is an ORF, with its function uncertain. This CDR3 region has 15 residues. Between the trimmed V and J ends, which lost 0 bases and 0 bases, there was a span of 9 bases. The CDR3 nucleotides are TGCGCCAGCAGTCAATCCTTGGACAGCTCCTACGAGCAGTACTTC. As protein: CASSQSLDSSYEQYF.

The CDR3, as DNA: TGTGCCAGCAGTACGGGATGGAACACCGGGGAGCTGTTTTTT. Encoded protein: CASSTGWNTGELFF. This chain connects TRBV9 to TRBJ2-2; possibly TRBD2 for D (5 bases). V lost 5 bases, J lost 1 base, and 9 bases lay in between. This CDR3 contains 14 residues. Looked up from germline, CDR1 is SGDLS and CDR2 is YYNGEE.

The CDR3: CASSDQQGSGGYTF. The CDR3 DNA follows: TGTGCCAGCAGTGATCAACAGGGAAGTGGCGGCTACACCTTC. The J gene is TRBJ1-2, the V gene TRBV6-5, with D possibly TRBD1 on 6 matching bases. With 5 bases removed from V and 8 bases from J, the gap between germline ends came to 18 bases. In germline, CDR1 is MNHEY, CDR2 SVGAGI. The CDR3 covers 14 residues.

The CDR3 is CASSRGQGGNEKLFF. CDR3 nucleotide sequence: TGTGCCAGCAGCCGTGGACAGGGAGGGAATGAAAAACTGTTTTTT. The chain links TRBV5-5 to TRBJ1-4; the match to TRBD1 covers 8 bases. The germline gives CDR1 SGHKS, CDR2 YYEKEE (reference sequence). The J segment lost 5 bases and the V segment lost 4 bases, leaving 7 bases of the junction unmatched. This CDR3 contains 15 residues.

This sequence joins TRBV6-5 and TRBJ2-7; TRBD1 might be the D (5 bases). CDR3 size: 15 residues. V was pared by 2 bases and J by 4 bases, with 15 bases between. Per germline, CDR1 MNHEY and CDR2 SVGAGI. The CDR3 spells CASSYRRQGNYEQYF. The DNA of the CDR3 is TGTGCCAGCAGTTACCGTCGGCAGGGCAATTACGAGCAGTACTTC.

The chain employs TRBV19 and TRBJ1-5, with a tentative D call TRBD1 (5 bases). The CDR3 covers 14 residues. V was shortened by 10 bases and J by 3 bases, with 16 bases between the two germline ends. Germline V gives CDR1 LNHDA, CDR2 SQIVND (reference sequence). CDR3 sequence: CAISGQGYNQPQHF. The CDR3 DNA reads TGTGCCATATCAGGCCAGGGTTACAATCAGCCCCAGCATTTT.

In DNA form, the CDR3 reads TGCGCCAGCAGCTTGGATGGACAGGGATCGTCCTATAATTCACCCCTCCACTTT. Its translation: CASSLDGQGSSYNSPLHF. This chain uses TRBV5-1 with TRBJ1-6; 8 nucleotides align to TRBD1. This CDR3 is built from 18 residues. The V segment lost 0 bases and the J segment 1 base; nucleotides outside the gene matches: 6. Germline V gene sequence: CDR1 SGHRS, CDR2 YFSETQ.

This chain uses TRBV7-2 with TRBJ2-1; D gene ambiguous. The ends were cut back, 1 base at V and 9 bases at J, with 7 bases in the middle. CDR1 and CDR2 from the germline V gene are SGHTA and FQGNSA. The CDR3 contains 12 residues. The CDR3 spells CASSLEHIEQFF. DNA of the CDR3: TGTGCCAGCAGCTTAGAACACATTGAGCAGTTCTTC.

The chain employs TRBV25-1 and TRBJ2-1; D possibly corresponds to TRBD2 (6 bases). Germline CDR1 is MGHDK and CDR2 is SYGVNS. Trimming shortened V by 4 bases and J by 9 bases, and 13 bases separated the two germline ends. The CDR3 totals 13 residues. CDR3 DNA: TGTGCCAGCAGTGTGCGCGGGACGGGTGAGCAGTTCTTC. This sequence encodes CASSVRGTGEQFF.

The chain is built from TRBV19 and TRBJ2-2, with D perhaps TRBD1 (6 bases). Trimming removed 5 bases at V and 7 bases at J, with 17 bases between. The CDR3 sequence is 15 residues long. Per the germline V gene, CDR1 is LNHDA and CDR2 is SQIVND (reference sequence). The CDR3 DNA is TGTGCCAGTAGTCCTCCCGGGACACTCGTCGGGGAGCTGTTTTTT. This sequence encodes CASSPPGTLVGELFF. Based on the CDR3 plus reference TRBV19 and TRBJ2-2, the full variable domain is DGGITQSPKYLFRKEGQNVTLSCEQNLNHDAMYWYRQDPGQGLRLIYYSQIVNDFQKGDIAEGYSVSREKKESFPLTVTSAQKNPTAFYLCASSPPGTLVGELFFGEGSRLTVL.

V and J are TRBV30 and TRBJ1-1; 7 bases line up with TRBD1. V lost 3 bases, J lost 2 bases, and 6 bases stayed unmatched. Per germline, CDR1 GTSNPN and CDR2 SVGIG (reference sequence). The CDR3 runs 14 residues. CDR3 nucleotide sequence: TGTGCCTGGAGGCCAGGGGGTTTTAACACTGAAGCTTTCTTT. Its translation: CAWRPGGFNTEAFF.

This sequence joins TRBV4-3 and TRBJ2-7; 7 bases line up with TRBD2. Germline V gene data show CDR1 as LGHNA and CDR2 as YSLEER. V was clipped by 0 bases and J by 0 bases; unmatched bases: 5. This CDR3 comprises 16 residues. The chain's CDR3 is CASSQEASGSSYEQYF. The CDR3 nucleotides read TGCGCCAGCAGCCAAGAGGCTAGCGGTAGCTCCTACGAGCAGTACTTC.

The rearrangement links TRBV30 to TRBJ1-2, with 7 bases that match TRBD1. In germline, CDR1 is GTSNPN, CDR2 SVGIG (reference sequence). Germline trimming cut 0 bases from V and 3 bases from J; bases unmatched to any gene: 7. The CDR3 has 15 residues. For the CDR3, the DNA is TGTGCCTGGAGTGTTAGGGGGCGCGGGTACTATGGCTACACCTTC. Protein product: CAWSVRGRGYYGYTF.

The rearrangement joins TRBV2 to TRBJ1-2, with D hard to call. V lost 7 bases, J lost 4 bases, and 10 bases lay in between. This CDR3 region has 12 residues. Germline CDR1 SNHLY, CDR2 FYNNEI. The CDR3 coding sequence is TGTGCCAGCACGAAGGGAGTCTATGGCTACACCTTC. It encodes CASTKGVYGYTF.

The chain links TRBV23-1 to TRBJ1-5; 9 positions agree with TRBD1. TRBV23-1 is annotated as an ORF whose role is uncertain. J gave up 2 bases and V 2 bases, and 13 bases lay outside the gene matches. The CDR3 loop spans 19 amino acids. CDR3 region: CASSQNLDRGKNGNQPQHF. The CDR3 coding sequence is TGCGCCAGCAGTCAAAATTTGGACAGGGGAAAAAACGGCAATCAGCCCCAGCATTTT.

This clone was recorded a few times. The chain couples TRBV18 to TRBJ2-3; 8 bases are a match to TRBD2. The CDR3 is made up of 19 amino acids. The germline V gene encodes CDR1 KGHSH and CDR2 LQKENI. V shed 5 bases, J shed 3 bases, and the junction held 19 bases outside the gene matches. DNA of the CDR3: TGTGCCAGCTCAGACCGGACTAGCTCTCCGACTAGGGAAACAGATACGCAGTATTTT. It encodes CASSDRTSSPTRETDTQYF. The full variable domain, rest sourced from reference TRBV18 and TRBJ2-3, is NAGVMQNPRHLVRRRGQEARLRCSPMKGHSHVYWYRQLPEEGLKFMVYLQKENIIDESGMPKERFSAEFPKEGPSILRIQQVVRGDSAAYFCASSDRTSSPTRETDTQYFGPGTRLTVL.

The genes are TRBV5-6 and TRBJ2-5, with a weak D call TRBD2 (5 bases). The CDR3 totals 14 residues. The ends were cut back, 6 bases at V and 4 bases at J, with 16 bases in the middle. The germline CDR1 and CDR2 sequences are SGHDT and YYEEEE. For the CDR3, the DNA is TGTGCCAGCACCACTTTGAGGGCGTTAGAGACCCAGTACTTC. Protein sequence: CASTTLRALETQYF.

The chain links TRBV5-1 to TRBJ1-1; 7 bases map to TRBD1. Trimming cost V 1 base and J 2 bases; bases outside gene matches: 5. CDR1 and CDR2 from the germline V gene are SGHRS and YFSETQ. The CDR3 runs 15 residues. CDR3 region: CASSLSGQLNTEAFF. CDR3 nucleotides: TGCGCCAGCAGCTTGTCGGGACAGTTAAACACTGAAGCTTTCTTT.

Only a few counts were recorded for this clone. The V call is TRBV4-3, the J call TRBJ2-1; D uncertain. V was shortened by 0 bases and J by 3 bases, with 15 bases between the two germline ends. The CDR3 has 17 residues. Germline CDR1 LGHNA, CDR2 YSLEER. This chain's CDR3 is CASSQESIRYNYNEQFF. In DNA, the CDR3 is TGCGCCAGCAGCCAAGAATCCATAAGATACAACTACAATGAGCAGTTCTTC.

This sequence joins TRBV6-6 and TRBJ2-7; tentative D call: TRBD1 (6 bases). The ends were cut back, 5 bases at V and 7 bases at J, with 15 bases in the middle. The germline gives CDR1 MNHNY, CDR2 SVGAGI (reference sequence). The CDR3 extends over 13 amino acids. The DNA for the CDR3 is TGTGCCAGCAGTCAAACAGATGGGACAGAGCAGTACTTC. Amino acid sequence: CASSQTDGTEQYF.